The sequence of this TCR beta chain was determined in a study of T cell responses to AZD1222 COVID-19 vaccine. Study summary: Pooled together were second doses at about 4 or about 12 weeks.

Using immunoSEQ multiplex PCR, the repertoire was profiled, and TCRdb retains in-frame clones only, with some absent. The table has around 150,000 clones, approximately 90% seen once. This TCR came from an adult in good health. Sample: peripheral blood, taken on day 0 of AZD1222 vaccination.

The CDR3 DNA reads as TGCGCCAGCAGCTCAAGCGTCACCGGGGAGCTGTTTTTT. Protein product: CASSSSVTGELFF. This sequence joins TRBV5-1 and TRBJ2-2, with no clear D. V dropped 3 bases and J dropped 4 bases, with 7 bases sitting between them. This CDR3 spans 13 amino acids. Germline V gene lookup returns CDR1 SGHRS and CDR2 YFSETQ.